The present T cell receptor beta chain was sequenced within a study of OX40 agonist ivuxolimab in advanced cancers. On the study more broadly: Dose-escalation patients were diagnosed with hepatocellular carcinoma, melanoma, renal cell cancer or head and neck cancer. Participants, 82.7% male, averaged about 59 years of age, ranging from roughly 23 to 80. Whole-study results and caveats: Low normalized clonal expansion also occurred in some nonresponding patients.

Germline CDR1 is KGHSH and CDR2 is LQKENI. The junction had 10 bases not matched to a gene; V was cut back by 1 base and J by 5 bases. The CDR3 extends over 18 amino acids. Sequencing was performed with immunoSEQ multiplex PCR; in TCRdb, only in-frame clones are kept and a portion is missing. The repertoire holds some 96,000 clones, with roughly four fifths as singletons. The count of this clone is one. The antigen is unknown. The cohort excluded patients with autoimmune disease history or systemic immunosuppression. The genes are TRBV18 and TRBJ2-1; 11 bases fit TRBD2. The sequence was collected from an adult with an advanced solid tumor such as melanoma, head and neck, liver or kidney cancer. Sample: CD4+ or CD8+ T cells sorted from blood, taken in a trial of the OX40 agonist ivuxolimab. The CDR3 sequence is CASSPHAPGTSGNNEQFF. CDR3 bases: TGTGCCAGCTCACCACATGCTCCCGGGACTAGCGGAAACAATGAGCAGTTCTTC.